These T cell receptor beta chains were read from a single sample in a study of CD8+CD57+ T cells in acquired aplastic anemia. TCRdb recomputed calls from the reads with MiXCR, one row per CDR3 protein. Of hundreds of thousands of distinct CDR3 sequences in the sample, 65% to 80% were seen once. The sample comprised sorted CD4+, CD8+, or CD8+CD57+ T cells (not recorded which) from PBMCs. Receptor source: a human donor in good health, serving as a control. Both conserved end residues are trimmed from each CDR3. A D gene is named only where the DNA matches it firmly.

CDR3: ASSQDPKVVGELF
V: TRBV4-3
J: TRBJ2-2
D: -

CDR3: ASSTGPCGAPHH
V: TRBV19
J: TRBJ1-2
D: -

CDR3: ATSLDRGTDYNSY
V: TRBV7-2
J: TRBJ2-5
D: -

CDR3: SAGQGASNQQRETQY
V: TRBV20-1
J: TRBJ2-5
D: TRBD1

CDR3: ASSALREGYGYT
V: TRBV2
J: TRBJ1-2
D: -

CDR3: ASSHKPSEHRDQHQH
V: TRBV10-1
J: TRBJ1-5
D: -

CDR3: ASSDSGTGLNLLH
V: TRBV7-3
J: TRBJ1-6
D: TRBD1

CDR3: ASSSRDRAAYEQY
V: TRBV19
J: TRBJ2-7
D: TRBD1

CDR3: SVNRGLEGQETQY
V: TRBV29-1
J: TRBJ2-5
D: TRBD2

CDR3: ASSRRVREDTEA
V: TRBV7-2
J: TRBJ1-6
D: -

CDR3: AWSTGQGNTEAF
V: TRBV30
J: TRBJ1-1
D: TRBD1

CDR3: SVGGYSYEQY
V: TRBV29-1
J: TRBJ2-7
D: -

CDR3: ASSVTAANEHLF
V: TRBV9
J: TRBJ1-4
D: -

CDR3: ASSLTGDEQQH
V: TRBV5-1
J: TRBJ1-5
D: -